The rows below give T cell receptor beta chains drawn from one sample of a study of CD8 T cells in Susac syndrome. Each CDR3 protein gets one entry after TCRdb re-called the immunoSEQ multiplex PCR reads with MiXCR. The sample has some 26,000 distinct CDR3 sequences, roughly 95% seen once. Source material: CD8+ T cells from PBMCs. Receptors originate from a human donor with Susac syndrome. Both conserved end residues are part of each CDR3. D genes are given only for firm matches. Clone size appears in some rows only: once, few, many, or a class for an expanded clone.

V gene,J gene,CDR3 length,clone size,D gene,CDR3 protein,CDR3 DNA
TRBV3-1,TRBJ2-7,15,few,TRBD1,CASSVNRDRGDEQYF,TGTGCCAGCAGCGTCAACCGGGACAGGGGAGACGAGCAGTACTTC
TRBV7-9,TRBJ2-2,15,.,.,CASSFTEQTDGELFF,TGTGCCAGCAGCTTTACGGAACAAACTGACGGGGAGCTGTTTTTT
TRBV20-1,TRBJ1-2,15,.,TRBD1,CSASPGGFASYGYTF,TGCAGTGCTAGCCCAGGGGGCTTCGCTAGTTATGGCTACACCTTC
TRBV12-3/TRBV12-4,TRBJ2-5,14,.,.,CASQFELGQETQYF,TGTGCCAGTCAATTCGAGCTGGGGCAAGAGACCCAGTACTTC
TRBV2,TRBJ2-5,13,.,.,CASRDPRVETQYF,TGTGCCAGCAGAGATCCGAGGGTGGAGACCCAGTACTTC
TRBV2,TRBJ1-5,13,.,TRBD1,CASDPTGNQPQHF,TGTGCCAGCGACCCGACAGGGAATCAGCCCCAGCATTTT
TRBV28,TRBJ2-3,14,.,TRBD2,CASTLAGDTDTQYF,TGTGCCAGCACACTAGCGGGGGATACAGATACGCAGTATTTT
TRBV28,TRBJ2-5,14,.,TRBD1,CASSWAGGAETQYF,TGTGCCAGCAGCTGGGCAGGGGGCGCCGAGACCCAGTACTTC
TRBV12-3/TRBV12-4,TRBJ1-1,11,.,.,CASTPDVGAFF,TGTGCCAGCACCCCAGACGTCGGAGCTTTCTTT
TRBV3-1,TRBJ2-6,15,.,.,CASSPVGWGANVLTF,TGTGCCAGCAGCCCCGTGGGGTGGGGGGCCAACGTCCTGACTTTC
TRBV30,TRBJ2-3,12,once,.,CAWSVSSDTQYF,TGTGCCTGGAGTGTCTCCTCAGATACGCAGTATTTT
TRBV24-1,TRBJ2-2,15,.,.,CATSDLGSNTGELFF,TGTGCCACCAGTGATTTGGGCAGTAACACCGGGGAGCTGTTTTTT
TRBV28,TRBJ2-5,14,.,.,CASSLVARQETQYF,TGTGCCAGCAGTTTAGTGGCGCGCCAAGAGACCCAGTACTTC
TRBV28,TRBJ2-7,18,.,TRBD1,CASSSTQGVVHLSYEQYF,TGTGCCAGCAGTTCAACTCAGGGGGTCGTCCACCTATCCTACGAGCAGTACTTC
TRBV28,TRBJ2-2,14,.,.,CASSFKPNTGELFF,TGTGCCAGCAGTTTTAAGCCTAACACCGGGGAGCTGTTTTTT
TRBV29-1,TRBJ2-2,13,.,TRBD2,CSVSSGGTGELFF,TGCAGCGTGTCTAGCGGGGGGACCGGGGAGCTGTTTTTT
TRBV27,TRBJ2-7,14,.,.,CASRVGGLFNEQYF,TGTGCCAGCAGGGTGGGAGGTCTATTTAACGAGCAGTACTTC
TRBV11-2,TRBJ1-5,15,.,.,CASSWSGEANQPQHF,TGTGCCAGCAGCTGGTCGGGGGAGGCCAATCAGCCCCAGCATTTT
TRBV6-5,TRBJ2-1,15,.,TRBD1,CASSVGQGLVNEQFF,TGTGCCAGCAGTGTTGGACAGGGGTTGGTCAATGAGCAGTTCTTC
TRBV7-9,TRBJ2-1,17,.,TRBD2,CASSLARRGGGPREQFF,TGTGCCAGCAGCTTAGCGCGGCGGGGCGGGGGTCCGAGAGAGCAGTTCTTC
TRBV11-2,TRBJ2-7,14,.,TRBD1,CASSFGTGEYEQYF,TGTGCCAGCAGCTTCGGGACAGGCGAGTACGAGCAGTACTTC
TRBV14,TRBJ1-1,13,.,.,CASSLVGESEAFF,TGTGCCAGCAGTCTCGTCGGGGAGTCTGAAGCTTTCTTT
TRBV7-3,TRBJ2-5,17,.,.,CASSLGPRGSGQETQYF,TGTGCCAGCAGCTTGGGCCCAAGGGGGTCCGGCCAAGAGACCCAGTACTTC
TRBV19,TRBJ2-5,17,once,TRBD2,CASSEAPTSPAQETQYF,TGTGCCAGTAGTGAGGCCCCGACTAGCCCGGCCCAAGAGACCCAGTACTTC
TRBV21-1,TRBJ1-4,15,.,.,CASSKGRTGVKNCFF,.
TRBV5-1,TRBJ2-7,13,.,.,CASSLGQDYEQYF,TGCGCCAGCAGCTTGGGACAGGACTACGAGCAGTACTTC
TRBV28,TRBJ2-6,16,.,.,CATLSRGPSEANVLTF,TGTGCCACCCTGAGCAGGGGACCCTCTGAGGCCAACGTCCTGACTTTC
TRBV5-4,TRBJ1-1,16,.,.,CASSVDVERGGTEAFF,TGTGCCAGCAGCGTAGACGTAGAAAGGGGAGGCACTGAAGCTTTCTTT
TRBV29-1,TRBJ2-7,14,.,TRBD1,CSAAEGQVSYEQYF,TGCAGCGCAGCAGAGGGACAGGTGTCCTACGAGCAGTACTTC